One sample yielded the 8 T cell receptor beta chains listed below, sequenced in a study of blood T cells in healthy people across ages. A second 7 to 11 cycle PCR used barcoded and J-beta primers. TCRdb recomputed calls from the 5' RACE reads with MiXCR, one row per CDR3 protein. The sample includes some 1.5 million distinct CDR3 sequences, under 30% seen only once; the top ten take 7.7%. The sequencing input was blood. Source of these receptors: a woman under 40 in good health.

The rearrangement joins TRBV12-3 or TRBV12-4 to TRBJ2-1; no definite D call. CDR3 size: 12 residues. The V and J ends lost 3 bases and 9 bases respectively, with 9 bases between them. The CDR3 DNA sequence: TGTGCCAGCAGTTTCGTCCCAACTGAGCAGTTCTTC. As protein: CASSFVPTEQFF.

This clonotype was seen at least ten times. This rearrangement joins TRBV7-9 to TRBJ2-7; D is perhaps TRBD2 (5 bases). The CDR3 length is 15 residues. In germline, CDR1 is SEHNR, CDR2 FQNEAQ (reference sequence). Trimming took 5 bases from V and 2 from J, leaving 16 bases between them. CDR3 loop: CASSPAGVTTYEQYF. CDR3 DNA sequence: TGTGCCAGCAGCCCAGCCGGGGTCACCACCTACGAGCAGTACTTC.

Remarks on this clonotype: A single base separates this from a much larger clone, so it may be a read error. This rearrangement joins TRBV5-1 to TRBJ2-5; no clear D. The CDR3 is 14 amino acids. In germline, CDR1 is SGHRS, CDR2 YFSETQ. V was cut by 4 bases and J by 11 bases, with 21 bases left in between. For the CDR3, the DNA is TGCGCCAGCAGCGGGTTAGGGTCCTACAATGAGCAGTACTTC. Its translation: CASSGLGSYNEQYF.

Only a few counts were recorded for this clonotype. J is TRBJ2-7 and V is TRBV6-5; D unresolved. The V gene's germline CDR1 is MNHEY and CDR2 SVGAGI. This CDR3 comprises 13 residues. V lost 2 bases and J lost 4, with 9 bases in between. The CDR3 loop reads CASSYLPRYEQYF. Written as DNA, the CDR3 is TGTGCCAGCAGTTACCTACCACGTTACGAGCAGTACTTC.

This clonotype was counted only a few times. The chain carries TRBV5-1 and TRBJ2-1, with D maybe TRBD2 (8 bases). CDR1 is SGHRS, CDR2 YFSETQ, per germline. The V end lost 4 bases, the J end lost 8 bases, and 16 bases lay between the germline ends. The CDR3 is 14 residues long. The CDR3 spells CASSKGAGGYEQFF. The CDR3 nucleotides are TGCGCCAGCAGCAAGGGGGCGGGAGGCTATGAGCAGTTCTTC.

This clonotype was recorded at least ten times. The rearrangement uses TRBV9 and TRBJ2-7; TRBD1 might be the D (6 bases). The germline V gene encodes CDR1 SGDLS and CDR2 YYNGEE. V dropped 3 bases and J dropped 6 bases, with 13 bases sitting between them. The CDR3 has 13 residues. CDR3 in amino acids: CASSETTGSEQYF. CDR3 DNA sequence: TGTGCCAGCAGCGAAACCACAGGGTCCGAGCAGTACTTC.

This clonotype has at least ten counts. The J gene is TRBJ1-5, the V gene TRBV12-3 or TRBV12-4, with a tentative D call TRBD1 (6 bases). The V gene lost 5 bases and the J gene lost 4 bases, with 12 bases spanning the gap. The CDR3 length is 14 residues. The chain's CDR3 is CASSQRTENQPQHF. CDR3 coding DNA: TGTGCCAGCAGTCAAAGGACAGAGAATCAGCCCCAGCATTTT.

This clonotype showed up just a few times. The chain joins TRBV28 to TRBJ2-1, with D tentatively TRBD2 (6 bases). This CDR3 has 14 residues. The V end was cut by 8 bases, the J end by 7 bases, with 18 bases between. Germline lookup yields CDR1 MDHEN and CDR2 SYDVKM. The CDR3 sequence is CASRAAGRLNEQFF. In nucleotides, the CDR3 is TGTGCCAGCCGAGCGGCAGGGAGGTTGAATGAGCAGTTCTTC.